Described below is a single T cell receptor (beta chain) sequence and its context. The specificity of this receptor is unknown. No qualities accompany the bases; no much larger clone lies one base away. The meaning of the sample's time point label: at surgical resection after neoadjuvant nivolumab +/- ipilimumab. Samples came from the phase 2 randomized NEOSTAR trial, which tested neoadjuvant nivolumab or nivolumab plus ipilimumab followed by surgery in operable NSCLC. The data were obtained in a study of neoadjuvant nivolumab and ipilimumab in lung cancer (dated by TCRdb to about 2020). Some background on the complete study: Nivolumab was administered intravenously at 3 mg/kg on days 1, 15 and 29, and in the combination arm ipilimumab 1 mg/kg was added on day 1 only. The primary endpoint of the trial was the rate of major pathologic response (MPR) in the intention-to-treat population of each study arm. In the trial, more than 40 patients with operable NSCLC were treated, of whom approximately 23 were randomized to nivolumab monotherapy and some 20 to nivolumab plus ipilimumab. TCR repertoires were compared between pretherapy (baseline) peripheral blood and tumors resected at surgery after neoadjuvant immune checkpoint blockade. Seven patients had matched pretherapy and resected tumor pairs analyzed, with four treated with nivolumab and three with nivolumab plus ipilimumab. What the study reported, not specific to this receptor: A positive correlation was observed between pretherapy blood TCR richness and richness in tumors resected after neoadjuvant therapy (Spearman R ~ 0.8). Tumor T-cell richness and clonality rose from pretherapy to surgery in three of three dual-therapy tumors but in only two of four nivolumab-treated tumors. TCR richness and clonality were greater in resected tumors than in tumor-adjacent uninvolved lung, and increases were seen in more dual-therapy-treated tumors. A small number of samples was subjected to TCR sequencing. There was no significant correlation between TCR clonality and pathologic tumor regression, and just a single major-pathologic-response sample was available for the clonality-regression analysis.

The CDR3 contains 15 residues, cysteine and phenylalanine counted. Just CDR3 DNA is preserved here, 45 bases in frame from base 1. The germline V gene yields MNHEY for CDR1 and SVGAGI for CDR2. Between the V and J ends, shortened by 0 bases and 4 bases respectively, the junction contains 10 bases. Library preparation was by the immunoSEQ multiplex PCR assay. Under the source paper's analysis protocol: Richness and clonality were used to summarize the repertoires, and clones that significantly expanded or contracted between pre- and post-therapy samples were identified. In its TCRdb copy, this immuneACCESS table keeps in-frame sequences only and misses some clones. Where compared with another copy, unresolved V genes explain less than half of these, and the others have no known cause. V and J calls and clone size are as listed in that table; D and trimming were resolved from the DNA. The sample table shows 3,800 or so clones, and 70% to 85% are seen once. Clones ranked in the top ten supply approximately 1.4% of the sample.

The chain links TRBV6-5 with TRBJ1-3; no D segment can be confidently identified. The TCR was taken from an adult with non-small cell lung cancer. The sample here was peripheral blood, taken after neoadjuvant nivolumab, alone or with ipilimumab, at or shortly before surgery. This receptor has the CDR3 CASSYSMSGGNTIYF. The sequenced DNA is TGTGCCAGCAGTTACTCGATGTCAGGAGGAAACACCATATATTTT.